This TCR beta chain derives from a study of blood T cell repertoires in COVID-19. TCRdb's table, derived via immunoSEQ multiplex PCR, lists solely in-frame clones and lacks some. The sample has about 110,000 clones, around 80% seen once. The J segment lost 6 bases and the V segment lost 10 bases, leaving 9 bases of the junction unmatched. The CDR3 runs to 14 residues. Germline CDR1 and CDR2: SNHLY and FYNNEI. V and J are TRBV2 and TRBJ2-1; 10 positions agree with TRBD1. The specimen sequenced was peripheral blood. This sequence originates from a man between 65 and 85 years old with active or convalescent COVID-19. The CDR3 sequence is CATGTGDTGNEQFF. As DNA, the CDR3 is TGTGCCACCGGGACAGGGGATACTGGCAATGAGCAGTTCTTC. The full variable domain, rest sourced from reference TRBV2 and TRBJ2-1, is EPEVTQTPSHQVTQMGQEVILRCVPISNHLYFYWYRQILGQKVEFLVSFYNNEISEKSEIFDDQFSVERPDGSNFTLKIRSTKLEDSAMYFCATGTGDTGNEQFFGPGTRLTVL.